These 25 T cell receptor beta chains were all obtained from the same sample, sequenced in a study of blood T cell repertoires in COVID-19. Here immunoSEQ multiplex PCR was the method, and the copy in TCRdb shows in-frame clones only, minus some. The sample yields 110,000 to 150,000 clones, about 87% seen once. Sequenced input: peripheral blood. All receptors come from a human donor in a cohort sampled during active COVID-19.

V and J are TRBV4-1 and TRBJ2-7, with 10 bases identical to TRBD1. Trimming cost V 2 bases and J 4 bases; bases outside gene matches: 5. Germline CDR1 is MGHRA and CDR2 is YSYEKL. The CDR3 runs to 15 residues. CDR3 sequence (DNA): TGCGCCAGCAGCCAAAACAGGGACAGGGGATACGAGCAGTACTTC. It is translated as CASSQNRDRGYEQYF.

The chain uses TRBV28 and TRBJ1-1; TRBD1 is a possible D gene (5 bases). CDR3 length: 13 residues. The V gene lost 9 bases and the J gene lost 0 bases, with 11 bases spanning the gap. CDR1 MDHEN and CDR2 SYDVKM come from the germline V gene. CDR3 sequence reads: CASQYRLNTEAFF. The DNA for the CDR3 is TGTGCCAGTCAATACAGGCTGAACACTGAAGCTTTCTTT. The entire variable domain, with the rest obtained from reference TRBV28 and TRBJ1-1, is as follows: DVKVTQSSRYLVKRTGEKVFLECVQDMDHENMFWYRQDPGLGLRLIYFSYDVKMKEKGDIPEGYSVSREKKERFSLILESASTNQTSMYLCASQYRLNTEAFFGQGTRLTVV.

The DNA for the CDR3 is TGTGCCAGCAGTCCCCGGGACAGGCCAGGGCAGCCCCAGCATTTT. This encodes CASSPRDRPGQPQHF. The chain employs TRBV27 and TRBJ1-5, with 8 nucleotides matching TRBD1. The CDR3 extends over 15 amino acids. CDR1 MNHEY and CDR2 SMNVEV come from the germline V gene (reference sequence). The V gene end was trimmed by 5 bases and the J gene end by 7 bases; junction bases not matched to a gene: 10.

The genes are TRBV6-2 or TRBV6-3 and TRBJ1-5; 8 bases line up with TRBD1. After removal of 5 bases from V and 6 bases from J, the junction contained 9 bases not matched to a gene. CDR1 and CDR2 from the germline V gene are MNHEY and SVGEGT. The CDR3 extends over 15 amino acids. The CDR3 here is CASSHPGQGSQPQHF. Written as DNA, the CDR3 is TGTGCCAGCAGTCACCCAGGACAGGGATCTCAGCCCCAGCATTTT.

The J gene is TRBJ2-1, the V gene TRBV10-3; 9 nucleotides align to TRBD1. The CDR3 consists of 13 residues. Germline V lookup: CDR1 ENHRY, CDR2 SYGVKD. CDR3 loop: CVTRDREDNEQFF. The CDR3 DNA sequence: TGTGTCACCCGGGACAGGGAGGACAATGAGCAGTTCTTC.

This chain connects TRBV12-3 or TRBV12-4 to TRBJ1-5, with D unclear. This CDR3 has 13 amino acids. Trimming stripped 5 bases from V and 4 bases from J, with 9 bases between. The DNA of the CDR3 is TGTGCCAGCAGTCTGACTGAGAATCAGCCCCAGCATTTT. Translating it yields CASSLTENQPQHF.

V is TRBV27 and J is TRBJ2-1; TRBD2 matches 8 bases. V was pared by 11 bases and J by 6 bases, with 15 bases of the junction left unmatched. Germline CDR1 is MNHEY and CDR2 is SMNVEV (reference sequence). This CDR3 contains 15 residues. The CDR3 spells CALRGGGSPSNEQFF. CDR3 coding DNA: TGTGCCTTACGGGGGGGCGGGAGCCCGTCCAATGAGCAGTTCTTC.

CDR3: CASSVGGRGNEKLFF. CDR3 sequence (DNA): TGTGCCAGCAGCGTAGGGGGGCGCGGGAATGAAAAACTGTTTTTT. The chain employs TRBV9 and TRBJ1-4; D possibly corresponds to TRBD1 (6 bases). The V gene's germline CDR1 is SGDLS and CDR2 YYNGEE. The length of the CDR3 is 15 residues. Trimming took off 0 bases at V and 5 bases at J, with 11 bases between the two ends. The full variable domain, in which reference TRBV9 and TRBJ1-4 provide the parts outside the CDR3, is DSGVTQTPKHLITATGQRVTLRCSPRSGDLSVYWYQQSLDQGLQFLIQYYNGEERAKGNILERFSAQQFPDLHSELNLSSLELGDSALYFCASSVGGRGNEKLFFGSGTQLSVL.

The chain links TRBV7-3 to TRBJ2-2; 7 bases are shared with TRBD2. The CDR3 contains 14 residues. Trimming removed 6 bases from V and 1 base from J; junction bases left unmatched: 2. Looked up from germline, CDR1 is SGHTA and CDR2 is FQGTGA. CDR3 loop: CASRRGENTGELFF. Here the CDR3 DNA reads TGTGCCAGCAGACGGGGGGAGAACACCGGGGAGCTGTTTTTT.

This clone was seen a few times. Other DNA sequences from this sample encode an identical CDR3 as well. The CDR3 DNA reads as TGTGCCAGCAGGGGGCAGGGGTCTTACGAGCAGTACTTC. This translates into CASRGQGSYEQYF. This chain joins TRBV7-9 and TRBJ2-7, with D perhaps TRBD1 (6 bases). The CDR3 spans 13 residues. Germline V lookup: CDR1 SEHNR, CDR2 FQNEAQ (reference sequence). V was cut by 6 bases and J by 4 bases, with 13 bases left in between. Looking up the rest from reference TRBV7-9 and TRBJ2-7 gives the full variable domain: DTGVSQNPRHKITKRGQNVTFRCDPISEHNRLYWYRQTLGQGPEFLTYFQNEAQLEKSRLLSDRFSAERPKGSFSTLEIQRTEQGDSAMYLCASRGQGSYEQYFGPGTRLTVT.

The rearrangement uses TRBV7-9 and TRBJ2-7, with 9 nucleotides matching TRBD1. The CDR3 is made up of 15 amino acids. Germline V lookup: CDR1 SEHNR, CDR2 FQNEAQ (reference sequence). The V and J ends lost 0 bases and 4 bases, in that order; junction bases with no gene match: 4. CDR3 nucleotide sequence: TGTGCCAGCAGCTTAGCAAGGACAGGGGAATACGAGCAGTACTTC. As protein: CASSLARTGEYEQYF.

The CDR3 DNA follows: TGTGCCAGCAGCTTAGCAGGGGGGGCAAACAATGAGCAGTTCTTC. Its protein product is CASSLAGGANNEQFF. V and J are TRBV7-8 and TRBJ2-1; D possibly corresponds to TRBD2 (7 bases). This CDR3 has 15 residues. Germline assignment: CDR1 SGHVS and CDR2 FQNEAQ. Trimming removed 0 bases from V and 5 bases from J, with 11 bases in between.

This chain joins TRBV19 and TRBJ1-2, with 10 nucleotides matching TRBD1. J was trimmed by 5 bases and V by 4 bases; bases with no gene match: 1. CDR3 length: 13 amino acids. The V gene's germline CDR1 is LNHDA and CDR2 SQIVND (reference sequence). The CDR3 coding sequence is TGTGCCAGTAGTACGGACAGGGGGTATGGCTACACCTTC. Translation gives CASSTDRGYGYTF.

CDR3 nucleotide sequence: TGTGCCAGTAGTATGGCCCGGGAACCCTCCTACGAGCAGTACTTC. This codes for CASSMAREPSYEQYF. This chain links TRBV19 with TRBJ2-7; tentatively, D is TRBD2 (5 bases). The V and J ends lost 3 bases and 0 bases respectively, with 12 bases between them. The CDR3 contains 15 residues. Germline CDR1 reads LNHDA; CDR2 reads SQIVND (reference sequence).

The V call is TRBV12-2, the J call TRBJ1-2; the table's D gene call, TRBD1, was not cross checked with the DNA. TRBV12-2 is deemed a pseudogene. CDR3 size: 20 residues. As DNA, the CDR3 is TGTGCAAGTCGCCCCTCCCCCAAGGGACAGGGGGCCGGGAAAGTAAGTGGCTACACCTTC. Translating it yields CASRPSPKGQGAGKVSGYTF.

The chain links TRBV12-5 to TRBJ2-5; the match to TRBD2 covers 9 bases. After removal of 1 base from V and 3 bases from J, the junction contained 6 bases not matched to a gene. The CDR3 sequence is 16 residues long. Germline assignment: CDR1 LGHNT and CDR2 FRNRAP. In DNA, the CDR3 is TGTGCTAGTGGTTTGGCAGCGGGGGGTATTAAAGAGACCCAGTACTTC. Its protein product is CASGLAAGGIKETQYF. The full variable domain, its missing parts supplied by reference TRBV12-5 and TRBJ2-5, is DARVTQTPRHKVTEMGQEVTMRCQPILGHNTVFWYRQTMMQGLELLAYFRNRAPLDDSGMPKDRFSAEMPDATLATLKIQPSEPRDSAVYFCASGLAAGGIKETQYFGPGTRLLVL.

This clone was counted a single time. The chain is built from TRBV5-8 and TRBJ1-2, with 10 nucleotides matching TRBD1. Germline-derived CDR1 and CDR2 are SGHTS and YDEGEE. The CDR3 has 13 residues. The ends lost 2 bases at V and 7 bases at J; junction bases unmatched: 2. CDR3 DNA sequence: TGTGCCAGCAGCTTTCGGGACAGGGGTGGCTACACCTTC. It specifies CASSFRDRGGYTF.

The chain combines TRBV11-2 with TRBJ1-4; D unresolved. The CDR3 totals 13 residues. Germline V lookup: CDR1 SGHAT, CDR2 FQNNGV. Deletions cut 2 bases from V and 8 bases from J, with 9 bases between. The CDR3 coding sequence is TGTGCCAGCAGCTTAAGCGGAGAAGAAAAACTGTTTTTT. Protein product: CASSLSGEEKLFF.

This chain uses TRBV5-1 with TRBJ2-7; 7 bases align to TRBD2. The V gene end was trimmed by 4 bases and the J gene end by 3 bases; junction bases not matched to a gene: 4. Germline V gene data show CDR1 as SGHRS and CDR2 as YFSETQ. The CDR3 runs to 13 residues. The CDR3 coding sequence is TGCGCCAGCAGCCAGACTAGCTTCTACGAGCAGTACTTC. Its translation: CASSQTSFYEQYF.

This clone was found many times. The chain links TRBV5-1 to TRBJ1-1, with D possibly being TRBD1 (6 bases). This CDR3 has 16 amino acids. Trimming removed 0 bases from V and 5 bases from J, with 17 bases in between. Per germline, CDR1 SGHRS and CDR2 YFSETQ. CDR3 amino acids: CASSLGVQGSDTEAFF. The DNA of the CDR3 is TGCGCCAGCAGCTTGGGGGTACAGGGTAGTGATACTGAAGCTTTCTTT.

The table lists this clone with a count of one. The chain carries TRBV28 and TRBJ2-7; 8 bases match TRBD1. CDR3 length equals 15 residues. Germline CDR1 is MDHEN and CDR2 is SYDVKM. The V gene end was trimmed by 3 bases and the J gene end by 3 bases; junction bases not matched to a gene: 7. Here the CDR3 DNA reads TGTGCCAGCAGTTTTGCTGGACAGGGAAACTACGAGCAGTACTTC. This codes for CASSFAGQGNYEQYF.

This clone was seen only a few times. The chain joins TRBV16 to TRBJ1-1, with a weak D call TRBD1 (5 bases). Trimming left V 0 bases short and J 4 bases short, with 9 bases between. Germline loops: CDR1 KGHSY, CDR2 FQNENV. The CDR3 extends over 14 amino acids. The CDR3 reads CASSQSGGGTEAFF. The CDR3 nucleotides read TGTGCCAGCAGCCAATCTGGGGGAGGCACTGAAGCTTTCTTT.

V and J are TRBV11-2 and TRBJ2-7, with 12 bases lining up with TRBD2. This CDR3 contains 16 residues. The V segment lost 5 bases and the J segment 0 bases; nucleotides outside the gene matches: 5. The germline V gene encodes CDR1 SGHAT and CDR2 FQNNGV. The CDR3 sequence: CASSPGTSGFSYEQYF. CDR3 in DNA: TGTGCCAGCAGCCCTGGGACTAGCGGGTTCTCCTACGAGCAGTACTTC.

The chain is built from TRBV7-8 and TRBJ1-2; D might be TRBD1 (6 bases). Germline values: CDR1 SGHVS, CDR2 FQNEAQ. This CDR3 contains 16 residues. V lost 0 bases to trimming and J lost 4 bases, with 15 bases between them. The CDR3 spells CASSLAPSRDIYGYTF. The CDR3 bases are TGTGCCAGCAGCTTAGCCCCGTCCCGGGACATCTATGGCTACACCTTC. The complete variable domain, with remaining parts taken from reference TRBV7-8 and TRBJ1-2, reads GAGVSQSPRYKVAKRGQDVALRCDPISGHVSLFWYQQALGQGPEFLTYFQNEAQLDKSGLPSDRFFAERPEGSVSTLKIQRTQQEDSAVYLCASSLAPSRDIYGYTFGSGTRLTVV.

The chain combines TRBV5-1 with TRBJ2-1; 7 nucleotides match TRBD2. V was clipped by 4 bases and J by 0 bases; unmatched bases: 19. CDR1 and CDR2 (germline): SGHRS, YFSETQ. This CDR3 has 20 amino acids. CDR3 bases: TGCGCCAGCAGCGCAGTCGGGGCGCGGGAGAGCGCAAACTCCTACAATGAGCAGTTCTTC. Translating it yields CASSAVGARESANSYNEQFF.